This T cell receptor beta chain was recovered during a study of memory CD4+ T cells and cytomegalovirus serostatus. The study's findings and limits: Repertoires predicted CMV serostatus with median bootstrapped AUC of approximately 0.95.

The V segment lost 4 bases and the J segment 7 bases; nucleotides outside the gene matches: 9. The CDR3 length is 15 residues. Germline values: CDR1 LNHDA, CDR2 SQIVND (reference sequence). Methods used by the authors: Out-of-frame sequences were removed, leaving 2,204,828 distinct TCRbeta sequences. TCRdb's table, derived via immunoSEQ multiplex PCR, lists solely in-frame clones and lacks some. V, J and clone size are those of that table, while D and trimming were read from the DNA. This repertoire shows about 45,000 clones, 76% found once; its top ten account for approximately 1.9%. Single viable CD3+CD4+CD8-CD45RO+ cells were sorted as the memory CD4+ T cells. As concerns this clone: Its antigen is unidentified.

The sample was memory CD4+ T cells from blood. The clonotype was recovered from an adult in good health and CMV-seronegative. The chain combines TRBV19 with TRBJ2-1, with 8 nucleotides matching TRBD1. CDR3 DNA sequence: TGTGCCAGTAGTACCCCAGGGGGCAGTATGAATGAGCAGTTCTTC. Translating it yields CASSTPGGSMNEQFF. Complete variable domain (other parts from reference TRBV19 and TRBJ2-1): DGGITQSPKYLFRKEGQNVTLSCEQNLNHDAMYWYRQDPGQGLRLIYYSQIVNDFQKGDIAEGYSVSREKKESFPLTVTSAQKNPTAFYLCASSTPGGSMNEQFFGPGTRLTVL.